The TCR beta chain described here comes from a study of T cell responses to AZD1222 COVID-19 vaccine. The wider study: Researchers grouped second doses given at about 4 or about 12 weeks into one pool.

Data came from immunoSEQ multiplex PCR; TCRdb stores just in-frame clones and leaves some out. Of 150,000 to 170,000 clones listed, about 88% are singletons. The clonotype originates from an adult in good health. The sequences come from peripheral blood, collected on day 0 of AZD1222 vaccination.

CDR3 protein: CASSLENSPLHF. DNA for the CDR3: TGTGCCAGCAGCTTGGAGAATTCACCCCTCCACTTT. J is TRBJ1-6 and V is TRBV11-2; D call uncertain. This CDR3 spans 12 amino acids. Germline loops: CDR1 SGHAT, CDR2 FQNNGV. The V end lost 3 bases, the J end lost 7 bases, and 4 bases lay between the germline ends.